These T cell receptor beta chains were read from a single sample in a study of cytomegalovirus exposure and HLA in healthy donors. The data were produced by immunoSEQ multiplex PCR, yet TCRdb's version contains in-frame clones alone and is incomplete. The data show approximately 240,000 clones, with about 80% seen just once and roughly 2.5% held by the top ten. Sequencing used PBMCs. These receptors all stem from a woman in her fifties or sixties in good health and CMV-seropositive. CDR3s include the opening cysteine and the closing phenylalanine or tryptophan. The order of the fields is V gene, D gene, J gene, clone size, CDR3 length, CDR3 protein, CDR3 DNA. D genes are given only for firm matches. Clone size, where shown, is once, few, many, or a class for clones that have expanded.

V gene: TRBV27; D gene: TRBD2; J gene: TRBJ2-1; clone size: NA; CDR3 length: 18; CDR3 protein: CASSPIWTSGGANNEQFF; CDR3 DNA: TGTGCCAGCAGTCCAATATGGACTAGCGGGGGGGCGAACAATGAGCAGTTCTTC
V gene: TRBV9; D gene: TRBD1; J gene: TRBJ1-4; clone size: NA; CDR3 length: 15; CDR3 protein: CASSPAIQGGEKLFF; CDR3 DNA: TGTGCCAGCAGCCCCGCTATCCAGGGGGGTGAAAAACTGTTTTTT
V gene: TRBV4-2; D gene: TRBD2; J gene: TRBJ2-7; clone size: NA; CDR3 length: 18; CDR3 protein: CASSQVGTSGGPGHEQYF; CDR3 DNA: TGTGCCAGCAGCCAAGTGGGGACTAGCGGGGGGCCGGGCCACGAGCAGTACTTC
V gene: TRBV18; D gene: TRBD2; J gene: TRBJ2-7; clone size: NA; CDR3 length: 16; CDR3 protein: CASSPLNSGSPYEQYF; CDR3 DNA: TGTGCCAGCTCACCACTAAATAGCGGGAGTCCCTACGAGCAGTACTTC
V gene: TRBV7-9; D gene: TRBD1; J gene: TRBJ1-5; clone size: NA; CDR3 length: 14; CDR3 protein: CASSGGQGNQPQHF; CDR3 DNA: TGTGCCAGCAGCGGGGGACAGGGGAATCAGCCCCAGCATTTT
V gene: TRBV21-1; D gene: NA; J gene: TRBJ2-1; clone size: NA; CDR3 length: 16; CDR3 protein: CASTLDRGQGGNEQFF; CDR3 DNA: TGTGCCAGCACCCTAGACAGGGGGCAGGGAGGCAATGAGCAGTTCTTC
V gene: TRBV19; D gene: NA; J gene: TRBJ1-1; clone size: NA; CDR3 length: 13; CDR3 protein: CASSGGTNTEAFF; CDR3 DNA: TGTGCCAGTAGTGGAGGGACGAACACTGAAGCTTTCTTT
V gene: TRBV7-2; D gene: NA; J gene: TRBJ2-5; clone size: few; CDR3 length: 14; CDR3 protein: CASLKLASTETQYF; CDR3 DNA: TGTGCCAGCCTAAAATTAGCCTCCACCGAGACCCAGTACTTC
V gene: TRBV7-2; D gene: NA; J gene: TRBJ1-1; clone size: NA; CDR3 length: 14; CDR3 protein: CASSLVGVLAEAFF; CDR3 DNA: TGTGCCAGCAGCTTAGTGGGAGTCTTGGCTGAAGCTTTCTTT
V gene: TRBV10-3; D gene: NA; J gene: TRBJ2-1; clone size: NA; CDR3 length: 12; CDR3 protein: CAISDSSDEQFF; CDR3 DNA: TGTGCCATCAGTGACTCCAGCGATGAGCAGTTCTTC
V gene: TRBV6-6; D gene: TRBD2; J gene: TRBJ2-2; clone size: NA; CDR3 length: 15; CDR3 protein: CASIRGGANTGELFF; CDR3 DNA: TGTGCCAGTATTCGCGGGGGGGCGAACACCGGGGAGCTGTTTTTT
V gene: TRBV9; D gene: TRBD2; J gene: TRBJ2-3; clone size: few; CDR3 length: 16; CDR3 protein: CASSAPGRGGQGTQYF; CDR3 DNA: TGTGCCAGCAGCGCCCCGGGGCGGGGGGGCCAGGGTACGCAGTATTTT
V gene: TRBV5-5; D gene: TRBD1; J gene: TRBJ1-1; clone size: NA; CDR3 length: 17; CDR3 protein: CASSLVGQGGGNTEAFF; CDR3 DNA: TGTGCCAGCAGCTTGGTGGGACAGGGGGGTGGGAACACTGAAGCTTTCTTT
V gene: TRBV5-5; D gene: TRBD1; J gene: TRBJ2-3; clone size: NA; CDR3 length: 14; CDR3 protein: CASTPGQGADTQYF; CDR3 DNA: TGTGCCAGCACGCCGGGACAGGGGGCAGATACGCAGTATTTT
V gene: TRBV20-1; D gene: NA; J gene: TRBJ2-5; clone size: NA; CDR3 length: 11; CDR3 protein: CSAKLMETQYF; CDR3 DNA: TGCAGTGCTAAGCTTATGGAGACCCAGTACTTC
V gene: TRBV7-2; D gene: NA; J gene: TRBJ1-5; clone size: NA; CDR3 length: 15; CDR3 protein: CASSLAVGGWQPQHF; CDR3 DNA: TGTGCCAGCAGCTTAGCGGTTGGGGGCTGGCAGCCCCAGCATTTT
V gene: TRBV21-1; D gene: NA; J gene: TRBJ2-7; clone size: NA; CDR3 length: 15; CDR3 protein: CASSNRGTGTYEQYF; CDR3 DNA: TGTGCCAGCAGCAATAGGGGGACAGGGACCTACGAGCAGTACTTC
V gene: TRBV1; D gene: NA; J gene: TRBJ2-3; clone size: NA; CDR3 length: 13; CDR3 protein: CTSLCREPDTQYF; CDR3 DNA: TGCACCAGCCTCTGCCGGGAGCCAGATACGCAGTATTTT
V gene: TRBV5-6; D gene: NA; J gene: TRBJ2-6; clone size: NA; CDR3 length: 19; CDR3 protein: CASGIWGGRTSSGANVLTF; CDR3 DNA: TGTGCCAGCGGTATTTGGGGGGGCAGGACGAGCTCTGGGGCCAACGTCCTGACTTTC
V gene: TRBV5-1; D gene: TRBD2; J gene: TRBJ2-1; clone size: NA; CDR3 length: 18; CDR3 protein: CASSLVGLAGGRGNEQFF; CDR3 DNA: TGCGCCAGCAGCTTGGTTGGACTAGCGGGGGGAAGGGGCAATGAGCAGTTCTTC
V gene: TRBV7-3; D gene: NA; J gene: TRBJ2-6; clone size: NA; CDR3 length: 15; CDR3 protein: CASSSHGSGANVLTF; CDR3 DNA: TGTGCCAGCAGCTCCCACGGCTCTGGGGCCAACGTCCTGACTTTC
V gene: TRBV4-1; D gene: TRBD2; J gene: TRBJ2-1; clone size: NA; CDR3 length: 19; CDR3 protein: CASSQGGFFDSGRNNEQFF; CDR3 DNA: TGCGCCAGCAGCCAAGGGGGTTTTTTTGATAGCGGGAGAAATAATGAGCAGTTCTTC
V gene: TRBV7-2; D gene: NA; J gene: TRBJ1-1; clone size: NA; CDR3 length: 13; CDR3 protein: CASSSGQHTEAFF; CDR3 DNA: TGTGCCAGCAGCTCCGGACAGCACACTGAAGCTTTCTTT
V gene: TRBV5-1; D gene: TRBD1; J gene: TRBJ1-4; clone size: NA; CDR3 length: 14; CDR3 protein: CASSYQGAREKLFF; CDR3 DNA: TGCGCCAGCAGCTACCAGGGGGCAAGGGAAAAACTGTTTTTT
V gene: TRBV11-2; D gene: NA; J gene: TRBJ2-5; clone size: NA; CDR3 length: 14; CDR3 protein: CASSWGGVQETQYF; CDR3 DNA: TGTGCCAGCAGCTGGGGCGGGGTACAAGAGACCCAGTACTTC
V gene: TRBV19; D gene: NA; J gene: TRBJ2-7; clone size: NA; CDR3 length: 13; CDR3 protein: CASSLGRAYEQYF; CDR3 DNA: TGTGCCAGTAGTCTGGGCAGGGCCTACGAGCAGTACTTC
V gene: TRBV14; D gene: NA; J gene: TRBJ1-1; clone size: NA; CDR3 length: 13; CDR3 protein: CASSSTKWTEAFF; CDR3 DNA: TGTGCCAGCAGCTCAACTAAGTGGACTGAAGCTTTCTTT
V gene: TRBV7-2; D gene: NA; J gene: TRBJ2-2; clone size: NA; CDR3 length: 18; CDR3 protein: CASSLVPSGPQWSGELFF; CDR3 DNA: TGTGCCAGCAGCTTAGTCCCCTCAGGCCCTCAGTGGTCCGGGGAGCTGTTTTTT
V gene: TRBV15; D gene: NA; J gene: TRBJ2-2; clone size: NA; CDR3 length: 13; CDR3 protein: CATKGKNTGELFF; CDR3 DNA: TGTGCCACCAAGGGGAAGAACACCGGGGAGCTGTTTTTT
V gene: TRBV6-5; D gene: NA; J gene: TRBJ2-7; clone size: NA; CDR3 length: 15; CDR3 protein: CASSYSGAGEYEQYF; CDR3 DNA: TGTGCCAGCAGTTACTCGGGGGCAGGGGAGTACGAGCAGTACTTC
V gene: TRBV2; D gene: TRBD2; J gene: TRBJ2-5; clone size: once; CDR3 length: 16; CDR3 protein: CASTKGTSGSAETQYF; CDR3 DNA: TGTGCCAGCACCAAGGGGACTAGCGGGAGTGCAGAGACCCAGTACTTC
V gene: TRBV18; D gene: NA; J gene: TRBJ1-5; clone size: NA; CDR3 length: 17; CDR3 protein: CASSPGIRAGARQPQHF; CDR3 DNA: TGTGCCAGCTCACCAGGTATTAGAGCAGGGGCGCGGCAGCCCCAGCATTTT
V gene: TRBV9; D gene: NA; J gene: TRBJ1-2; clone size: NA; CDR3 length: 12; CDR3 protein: CASSQVTYGYTF; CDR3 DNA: TGTGCCAGCAGTCAGGTAACCTATGGCTACACCTTC
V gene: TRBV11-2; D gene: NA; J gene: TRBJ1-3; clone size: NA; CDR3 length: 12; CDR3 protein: CASSRSLNTIYF; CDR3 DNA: TGTGCCAGCAGCCGGTCACTAAACACCATATATTTT
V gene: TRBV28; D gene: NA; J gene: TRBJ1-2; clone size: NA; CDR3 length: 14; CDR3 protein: CASQTGTGTYGYTF; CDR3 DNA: TGTGCCAGTCAAACGGGCACAGGGACCTATGGCTACACCTTC
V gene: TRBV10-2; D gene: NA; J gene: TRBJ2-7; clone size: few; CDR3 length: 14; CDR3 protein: CASSESGGSYEQYF; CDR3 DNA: TGCGCCAGCAGTGAGTCAGGGGGTTCCTACGAGCAGTACTTC
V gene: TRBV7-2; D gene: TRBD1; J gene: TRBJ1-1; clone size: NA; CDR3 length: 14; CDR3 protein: CASSIQTGDEEAFF; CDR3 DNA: TGTGCCAGCAGCATACAGACAGGGGATGAGGAAGCTTTCTTT
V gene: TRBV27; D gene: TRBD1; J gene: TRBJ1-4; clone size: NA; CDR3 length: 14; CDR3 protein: CASSRLGQTEKLFF; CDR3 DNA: TGTGCCAGCAGCCGGCTGGGACAGACTGAAAAACTGTTTTTT
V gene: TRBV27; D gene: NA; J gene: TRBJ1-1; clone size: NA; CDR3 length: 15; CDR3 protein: CASSLYRGSNTEAFF; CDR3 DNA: TGTGCCAGCAGTTTATATAGGGGCTCGAACACTGAAGCTTTCTTT
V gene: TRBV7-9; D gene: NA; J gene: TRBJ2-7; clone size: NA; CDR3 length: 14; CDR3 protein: CASSRLGGREEQYF; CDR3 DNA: TGTGCCAGCAGCCGATTGGGGGGGCGCGAAGAGCAGTACTTC
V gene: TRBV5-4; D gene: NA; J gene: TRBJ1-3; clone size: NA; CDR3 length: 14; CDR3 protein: CASSPQSPGNTIYF; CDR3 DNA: TGTGCCAGCAGCCCACAGTCGCCTGGAAACACCATATATTTT
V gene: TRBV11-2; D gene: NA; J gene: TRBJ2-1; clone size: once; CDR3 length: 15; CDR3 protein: CASSPGGYYYNEQFF; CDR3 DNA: TGTGCCAGCAGCCCCGGAGGGTACTATTACAATGAGCAGTTCTTC
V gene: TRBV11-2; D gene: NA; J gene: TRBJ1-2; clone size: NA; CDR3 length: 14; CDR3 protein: CASSPPAGGYGYTF; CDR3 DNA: TGTGCCAGCAGCCCCCCTGCGGGCGGCTATGGCTACACCTTC
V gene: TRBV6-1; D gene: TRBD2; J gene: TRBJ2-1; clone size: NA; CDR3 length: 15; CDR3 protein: CASRAGTSGYNEQFF; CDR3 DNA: TGTGCCAGCAGAGCCGGGACTAGCGGATACAATGAGCAGTTCTTC
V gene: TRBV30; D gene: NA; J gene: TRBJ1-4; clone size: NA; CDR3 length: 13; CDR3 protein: CAWSVQGREKLFF; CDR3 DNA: TGTGCCTGGAGTGTCCAGGGGCGAGAAAAACTGTTTTTT
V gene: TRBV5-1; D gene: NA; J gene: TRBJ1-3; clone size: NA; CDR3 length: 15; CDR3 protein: CASSRTESSGNTIYF; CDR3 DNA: TGCGCCAGCAGCCGAACAGAGAGCTCTGGAAACACCATATATTTT
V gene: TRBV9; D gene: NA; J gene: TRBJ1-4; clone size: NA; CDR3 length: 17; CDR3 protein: CASSRTGSGPANEKLFF; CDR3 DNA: TGTGCCAGCAGCCGAACCGGGTCCGGCCCTGCTAATGAAAAACTGTTTTTT
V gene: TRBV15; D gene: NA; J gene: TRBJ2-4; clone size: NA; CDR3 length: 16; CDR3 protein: CATSRSASNLQNIQYF; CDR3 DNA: TGTGCCACCAGCAGATCTGCTAGCAACCTTCAAAACATTCAGTACTTC
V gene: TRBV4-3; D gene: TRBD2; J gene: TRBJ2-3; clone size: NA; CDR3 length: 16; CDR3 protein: CASSRTGGELADTQYF; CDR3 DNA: TGCGCCAGCAGCAGGACTGGGGGGGAGCTGGCAGATACGCAGTATTTT
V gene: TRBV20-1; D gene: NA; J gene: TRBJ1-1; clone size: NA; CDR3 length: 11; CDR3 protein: CSASPQSKAFF; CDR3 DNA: TGCAGTGCTAGCCCACAGTCAAAGGCTTTCTTT
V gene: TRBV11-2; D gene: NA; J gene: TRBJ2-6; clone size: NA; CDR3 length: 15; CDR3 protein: CASSFSWAGANVLTF; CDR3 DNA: TGTGCCAGCAGCTTTAGCTGGGCTGGGGCCAACGTCCTGACTTTC
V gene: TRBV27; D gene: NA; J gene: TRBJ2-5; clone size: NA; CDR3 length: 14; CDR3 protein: CASTPTGIQETQYF; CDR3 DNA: TGTGCCAGCACCCCGACAGGAATACAAGAGACCCAGTACTTC
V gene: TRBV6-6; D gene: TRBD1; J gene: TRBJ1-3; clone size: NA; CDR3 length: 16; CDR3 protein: CASSTTGTGTGNTIYF; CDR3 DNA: TGTGCCAGCAGTACAACCGGGACAGGGACTGGAAACACCATATATTTT
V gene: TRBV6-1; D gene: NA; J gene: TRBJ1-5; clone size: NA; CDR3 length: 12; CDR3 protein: CATEEAHQPQHF; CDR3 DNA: TGTGCCACCGAGGAGGCCCATCAGCCCCAGCATTTT
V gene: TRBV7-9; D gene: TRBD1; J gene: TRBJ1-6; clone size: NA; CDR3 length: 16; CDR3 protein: CASSFSGGQAGSPLHF; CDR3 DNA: TGTGCCAGCAGCTTTAGCGGGGGACAGGCCGGTTCACCCCTCCACTTT
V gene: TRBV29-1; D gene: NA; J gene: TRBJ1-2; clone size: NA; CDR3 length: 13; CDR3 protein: CSVVTEVGYGYTF; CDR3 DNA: TGCAGCGTTGTGACTGAAGTGGGCTATGGCTACACCTTC
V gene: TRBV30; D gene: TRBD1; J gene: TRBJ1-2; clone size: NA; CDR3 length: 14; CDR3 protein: CAVIRDRDAYGYTF; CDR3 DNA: TGTGCCGTTATCCGGGACAGGGACGCCTATGGCTACACCTTC
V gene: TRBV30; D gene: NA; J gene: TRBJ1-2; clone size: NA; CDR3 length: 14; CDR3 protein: CAWSVGEGSYGYTF; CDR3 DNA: TGTGCCTGGAGTGTCGGGGAGGGAAGCTATGGCTACACCTTC
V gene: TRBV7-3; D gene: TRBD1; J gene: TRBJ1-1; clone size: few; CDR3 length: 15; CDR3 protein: CASSLGTGGFSEAFF; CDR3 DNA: TGTGCCAGCAGCTTAGGGACAGGGGGCTTTAGTGAAGCTTTCTTT